A single T cell receptor (beta chain) is shown here with its context. This clone has just a few counts. There is no known antigen for this receptor. No much larger clone exists at a distance of one base, and base qualities are not known. These data come from a study of beta chain features in type 1 diabetes (dated by TCRdb to 2016 to 2019). In the study overall: Patients and healthy donors did not differ in mean age, gender distribution, total cell number or subset yield. In the study, TCRB repertoires of sorted circulating CD4+ T cell subsets from recently diagnosed type 1 diabetes patients were compared with those of matched healthy donors. A total of about 100,000,000 sorted cells were examined across all samples, and RNA yield correlated strongly with the number of cells per subset. Regulatory and stem cell-like memory subsets were isolated from only 8 patients and about 8 healthy donors, whereas naive and central memory subsets came from all 30 or so donors. What the study reported, not specific to this receptor: Naive, central memory and regulatory TCRB repertoires appeared to be more alike among patients than among healthy donors. Because cDNA was sequenced instead of genomic DNA, activated cells with high expression could be over-represented, although the groups did not differ in activation or CD3 levels. PCR may preferentially amplify shorter templates, but because patient and control samples were amplified and corrected together, any resulting skew would affect both groups equally. At VDJ recombination sites, patients with type 1 diabetes made fewer insertions and deleted more nucleotides, a pattern implying thymic rearrangement abnormalities. In all four CD4+ subsets, TCRB CDR3 length was moderately but significantly shorter in type 1 diabetes patients. HLA sub-analyses involved small numbers of individuals, so any influence of HLA type on TCRB rearrangement remained unresolved.

From each donor, a single peripheral blood sample of 90 to 150 mL on average was drawn into heparinised tubes. A BD FACSAria II and a panel including CD45RO, CCR7, CD25, CD127, CD95 and CD27 were used to sort naive, central memory, regulatory and stem cell-like memory CD4+ T cells. All sorted populations exceeded 95% purity. PBMCs were separated immediately by Lymphoprep density gradient centrifugation and were stained directly, without being cultured. To minimize batch effects, samples were stained and sorted in pairs, one healthy donor with one patient per experiment. The High Capacity cDNA Reverse Transcription Kit was used to reverse transcribe all of the isolated RNA, meaning that expressed TCRB transcripts were what got sequenced. Deep immunoSEQ sequencing was applied to naive, central memory and regulatory T cell samples, giving an average of roughly 3.5 million total reads per sample. Sorted cells were lysed in RLT buffer and RNA was extracted with DNase-treated RNeasy Micro or Mini kits, depending on cell number. To prevent cross-contamination, each cell subset was processed individually, whereas patient and healthy donor samples were processed jointly. TCRB sequences were amplified from cDNA with the immunoSEQ multiplex PCR, producing 87-bp fragments spanning the CDR3 region. Amplicons were sequenced on the Illumina HiSeq platform. Turning to the authors' computational methods: PCR bias was computationally corrected using synthetic template baselines, reads within Hamming distance 2 were collapsed, and singletons that could not be merged were discarded. Reads were aligned against IMGT to assign V, D and J genes, CDR3 length and insertions or deletions at six rearrangement sites. Within each subset, clonotype counts were normalized to sorted cell number, and only after that were true diversity and Gini coefficients computed with the tcR R package. Repertoire sharing was quantified using the overlap coefficient calculated on TCRB nucleotide sequences. The table comes from immuneACCESS by way of TCRdb, which keeps in-frame sequences with V and J called. Part of the clones is missing from these tables; in studies checked, under half for an unresolved V gene and the rest for unknown reasons. V and J calls and clone size come straight from that table; D and trimming were deduced from the DNA. Across this sample there are about 150,000 clones, with around 10% seen only once. The top ten constitute roughly 2% of the sample.

The TCR originated in a man aged 18 to 30 in good health. Sequencing was performed on central memory CD4+ T cells from blood.

The CDR3 region: CASSQGGSEQYF. At the DNA level, the sequence is TGCGCCAGCAGCCAGGGAGGGAGCGAGCAGTACTTC. Recombination linked TRBV5-1 to TRBJ2-7; 7 central bases correspond to TRBD2. V trim: 4 bases; J trim: 6 bases; unmatched bases: 4. CDR1 and CDR2, per the germline V gene, are SGHRS and YFSETQ. Measured from the cysteine to the phenylalanine, the CDR3 is 12 residues long. The CDR3 DNA has 36 bases and is translated from base 1.